The source of this T cell receptor beta chain is a study of early T cells in non-severe SARS-CoV-2 infection. Study-wide context: From unsorted whole blood, bulk RNA was sequenced, and the chains remained unpaired.

Individually, cDNA molecules had unique molecular identifiers attached to them. TCRdb recomputed calls from the 5' RACE reads with MiXCR, one row per CDR3 protein. The sample records some 77,000 distinct CDR3 sequences, 8.5% to 10% being singletons. Per germline, CDR1 KGHSH and CDR2 LQKENI. Trimming pared 5 bases from V and 2 bases from J, leaving 7 bases between. The CDR3 covers 12 residues. This clonotype has a handful of counts. J is TRBJ2-7 and V is TRBV18; D is unclear. This TCR was sampled from an adult who was a healthcare worker with PCR-confirmed SARS-CoV-2 infection or an uninfected control (not recorded which). The sample was whole blood. The CDR3 reads CASSGEAYEQYF. CDR3 nucleotides: TGTGCCAGCTCAGGTGAGGCCTACGAGCAGTACTTC. Together with reference TRBV18 and TRBJ2-7, the CDR3 gives the full variable domain: NAGVMQNPRHLVRRRGQEARLRCSPMKGHSHVYWYRQLPEEGLKFMVYLQKENIIDESGMPKERFSAEFPKEGPSILRIQQVVRGDSAAYFCASSGEAYEQYFGPGTRLTVT.